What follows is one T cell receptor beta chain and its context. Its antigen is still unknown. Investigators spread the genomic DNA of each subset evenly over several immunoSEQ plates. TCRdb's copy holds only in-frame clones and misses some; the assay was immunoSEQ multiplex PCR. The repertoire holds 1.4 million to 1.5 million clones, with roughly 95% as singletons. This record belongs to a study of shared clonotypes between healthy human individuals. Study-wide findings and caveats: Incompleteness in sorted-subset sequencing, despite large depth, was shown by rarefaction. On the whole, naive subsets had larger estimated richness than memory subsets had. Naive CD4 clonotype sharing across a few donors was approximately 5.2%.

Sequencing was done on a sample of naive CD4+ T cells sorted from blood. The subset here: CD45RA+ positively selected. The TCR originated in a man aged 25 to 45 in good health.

CDR3 nucleotide sequence: TGTGCCAGTAGTATAGATGGCACCTTGGGGGAAGCTTTCTTT. As protein: CASSIDGTLGEAFF. The genes are TRBV19 and TRBJ1-1; the D is unclear. Germline CDR1 LNHDA, CDR2 SQIVND (reference sequence). This CDR3 region has 14 residues. Trimming took 0 bases from V and 8 from J, leaving 13 bases between them.